The rows below give T cell receptor beta chains drawn from one sample of a study of human T cells and chemical hapten exposure. Each CDR3 protein is one row after TCRdb ran MiXCR on the RACE reads. The sample has 240,000 or so distinct CDR3 sequences; more than 6.5% are singletons. The sample was whole blood, taken in connection with sensitization to the hapten diphenylcyclopropenone (DPC). The receptors were gathered from a woman in her 40s with alopecia areata. Some clones in this sample may be carry-over from other donors' samples. Each CDR3 is given with its conserved first and last residue. Each record gives: V gene, J gene, D gene, clone size, CDR3 protein, CDR3 DNA. The D gene is left open where the match is weak. The listing skips clone size in some rows; elsewhere it reads once, few, many or a size class.

>TRBV6-5|TRBJ2-7|TRBD1|-
CASRGDSNMLYF
TGTGCCAGCAGGGGGGACAGTAATATGCTGTACTTC
>TRBV29-1|TRBJ2-6|-|many
CSAGQGSSGANVLTF
TGCAGCGCTGGCCAGGGGTCCTCTGGGGCCAACGTCCTGACTTTC
>TRBV6-6|TRBJ2-3|TRBD1|few
CAIGTEGADTQYF
TGTGCGATTGGGACAGAGGGGGCAGATACGCAGTATTTT
>TRBV5-1|TRBJ1-6|TRBD1|few
CASSYGQGHSPLHF
TGCGCCAGCAGCTACGGACAGGGGCATTCACCCCTCCACTTT
>TRBV28|TRBJ1-4|TRBD1|-
CASSSGQDEKLFF
TGTGCCAGCAGTTCCGGACAGGACGAAAAACTGTTTTTT
>TRBV7-9|TRBJ2-1|TRBD2|few
CASSIPIGRGAPYNEQFF
TGTGCCAGCAGCATCCCAATCGGGAGGGGCGCACCCTACAATGAGCAGTTCTTC
>TRBV5-1|TRBJ1-5|-|-
CASSSGDSSNQPQHF
TGCGCCAGCAGCTCGGGGGACTCTAGCAATCAGCCCCAGCATTTT
>TRBV29-1|TRBJ2-5|TRBD2|few
CSVVSGGETQYF
TGCAGCGTTGTATCCGGGGGGGAGACCCAGTACTTC
>TRBV20-1|TRBJ2-7|TRBD1|few
CSATVRDRVGVEQYF
TGCAGTGCCACCGTCCGGGACAGGGTGGGAGTCGAGCAGTACTTC
>TRBV21-1|TRBJ2-3|-|-
CASFPASGHTDTQYF
TGTGCCAGCTTCCCCGCTAGCGGACACACAGATACGCAGTATTTT
>TRBV11-2|TRBJ1-1|-|-
CASYPRGLTEAFF
TGTGCCAGCTACCCACGAGGGTTGACTGAAGCTTTCTTT
>TRBV19|TRBJ2-5|-|-
CASKGFGWGETQYF
TGTGCCAGTAAAGGGTTTGGATGGGGAGAGACCCAGTACTTC
>TRBV27|TRBJ2-1|-|many
CASSSPGGYNEQFF
TGTGCCAGCAGTTCCCCCGGAGGGTACAATGAGCAGTTCTTC
>TRBV2|TRBJ2-1|-|-
CASSVRTVGEQFF
TGTGCCAGCAGTGTTAGGACAGTAGGTGAGCAGTTCTTC
>TRBV9|TRBJ2-7|-|-
CASSPDQGGPYEQYF
TGTGCCAGCAGCCCCGACCAGGGGGGCCCGTACGAGCAGTACTTC
>TRBV20-1|TRBJ2-3|-|-
CSARGPTDTQYF
TGCAGTGCCAGAGGCCCCACAGATACGCAGTATTTT
>TRBV24-1|TRBJ2-7|-|few
CATSEAGGAYEQYF
TGTGCCACCAGTGAGGCAGGGGGGGCCTACGAGCAGTACTTC
>TRBV20-1|TRBJ2-3|TRBD2|many
CSAGAGAEIDTQYF
TGCAGTGCCGGAGCGGGAGCCGAAATCGATACGCAGTATTTT
>TRBV28|TRBJ1-5|-|-
CASSLSSTSNQPQHF
TGTGCCAGCAGTCTTTCCTCGACAAGCAATCAGCCCCAGCATTTT
>TRBV20-1|TRBJ2-7|TRBD1|-
CSAAPGTGAYEQYF
TGCAGTGCTGCCCCCGGGACAGGGGCCTACGAGCAGTACTTC
>TRBV10-3|TRBJ2-2|-|many
CAISVRGRTGELFF
TGTGCCATCAGTGTGCGAGGGCGGACCGGGGAGCTGTTTTTT
>TRBV9|TRBJ1-1|-|few
CASSDGILDTEAFF
TGTGCCAGCAGCGACGGGATACTCGACACTGAAGCTTTCTTT
>TRBV20-1|TRBJ2-1|TRBD2|many
CSVAGPPLNNEQFF
TGCAGTGTAGCGGGCCCCCCCCTAAACAATGAGCAGTTCTTC
>TRBV13|TRBJ1-2|-|-
CASSGGRTATSNYGYTF
TGTGCCAGCAGCGGAGGCAGGACAGCCACCTCTAACTATGGCTACACCTTC
>TRBV7-3|TRBJ2-3|TRBD2|many
CASSQRAGGPADTQYF
TGTGCCAGCAGCCAACGGGCGGGAGGGCCTGCAGATACGCAGTATTTT
>TRBV28|TRBJ2-5|-|-
CASSWVKGSPGSFVTQYF
TGTGCCAGCAGTTGGGTGAAGGGCAGCCCTGGTTCGTTCGTGACCCAGTACTTC
>TRBV5-1|TRBJ1-5|TRBD1|-
CASSEGANQPQHF
TGCGCCAGCAGCGAGGGGGCCAATCAGCCCCAGCATTTT
>TRBV28|TRBJ2-7|TRBD2|many
CASSLAGGAYEQYF
TGTGCCAGCAGTTTAGCGGGGGGAGCCTACGAGCAGTACTTC
>TRBV7-9|TRBJ1-1|-|many
CASRGTSGMNTEAFF
TGTGCCAGCAGGGGAACGAGCGGTATGAACACTGAAGCTTTCTTT
>TRBV7-9|TRBJ2-5|-|few
CASSLNGGETQYF
TGTGCCAGCAGCTTGAACGGGGGAGAGACCCAGTACTTC
>TRBV18|TRBJ1-1|TRBD1|many
CASSPKTGVTEAFF
TGTGCCAGCTCACCAAAGACAGGGGTGACTGAAGCTTTCTTT
>TRBV20-1|TRBJ2-1|-|-
CSARAGGGHNEQFF
TGCAGTGCTAGAGCAGGGGGAGGCCACAATGAGCAGTTCTTC
>TRBV5-1|TRBJ2-1|-|few
CASSLIWAGNEQFF
TGCGCCAGCAGCTTGATTTGGGCGGGCAATGAGCAGTTCTTC
>TRBV24-1|TRBJ1-1|-|few
CATSLQGEAFF
TGTGCCACCAGTTTACAGGGTGAAGCTTTCTTT
>TRBV6-6|TRBJ2-5|TRBD2|many
CASSYQREGGKTQYF
TGTGCCAGCAGTTATCAGCGGGAGGGCGGGAAGACCCAGTACTTC